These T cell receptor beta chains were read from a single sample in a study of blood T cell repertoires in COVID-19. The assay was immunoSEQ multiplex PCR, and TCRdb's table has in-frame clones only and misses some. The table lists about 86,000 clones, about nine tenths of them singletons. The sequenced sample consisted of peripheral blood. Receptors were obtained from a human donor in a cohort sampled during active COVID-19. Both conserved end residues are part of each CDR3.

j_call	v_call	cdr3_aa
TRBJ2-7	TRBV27	CASSLGIAGGSYEQYF
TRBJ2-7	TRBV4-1	CASSQELESYEQYF
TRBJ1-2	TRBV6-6	CASSYSGRAYYGYTF
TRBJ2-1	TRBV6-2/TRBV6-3	CASSYSLSGGISSYNEQFF
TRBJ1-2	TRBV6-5	CASRSGLFYGYTF
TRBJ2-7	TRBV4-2	CASSQAPGLAGGISYEQYF
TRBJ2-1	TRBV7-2	CASSRDRGSYNEQFF
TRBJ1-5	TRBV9	CASSVGRGPQPQHF
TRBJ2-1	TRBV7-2	CASSLRYNEQFF
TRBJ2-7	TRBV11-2	CASSIAGGSYEQYF
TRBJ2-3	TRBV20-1	CSARALGLAGTDTQYF
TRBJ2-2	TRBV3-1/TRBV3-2	CASSQEWERGTGELFF
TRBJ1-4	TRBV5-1	CASSPGNDEKLFF
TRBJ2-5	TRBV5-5	CASSPRRLTVGGETQYF
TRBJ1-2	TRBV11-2	CASSLSKGTGGYTF
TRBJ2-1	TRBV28	CASLTSGRPGGFDEQFF
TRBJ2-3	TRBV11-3	CASSLLDSGSRDTQYF
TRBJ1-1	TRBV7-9	CASSFELNTEAFF
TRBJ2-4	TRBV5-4	CASGPGGAAKNIQYF
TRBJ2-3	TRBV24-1	CATSDPGTLGDTQYF
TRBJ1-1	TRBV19	CASSIDSRTGGGFRTEAFF
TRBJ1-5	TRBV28	CASIGRNQPQHF
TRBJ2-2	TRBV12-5	CASGLGTSGRALGELFF
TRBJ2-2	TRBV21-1	CASSKGQRLRSGELFF
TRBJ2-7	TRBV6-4	CASSDSERYNGCHKQYF
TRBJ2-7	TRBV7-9	CASSPGLDIHEQYF
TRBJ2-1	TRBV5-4	CASSLAAGSSYNEQFF
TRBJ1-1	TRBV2	CASSPQGATEAFF
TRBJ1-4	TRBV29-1	CSTLGVADEKLFF
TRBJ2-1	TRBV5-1	CASSLAQGAANEQFF
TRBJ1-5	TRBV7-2	CASSFRSGATNQPQHF
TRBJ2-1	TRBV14	CASSPLREGTNEQFF
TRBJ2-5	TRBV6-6	CASSNPGTGVKETQYF
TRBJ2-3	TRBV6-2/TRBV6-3	CASSYSDRAGADTQYF
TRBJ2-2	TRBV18	CASSPAGQGSTGELFF
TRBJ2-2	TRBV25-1	CASRGGGVTGELFF
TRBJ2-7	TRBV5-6	CASSPPGGTASYEQYF
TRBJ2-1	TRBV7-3	CASSLSGRTNEQFF
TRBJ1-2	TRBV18	CASSPGTPDGYGYTF
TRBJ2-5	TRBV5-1	CASSLGTSRETQYF
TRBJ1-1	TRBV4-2	CASSQQDRGQTEAFF
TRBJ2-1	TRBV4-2	CASSQDDRVVDEQFF
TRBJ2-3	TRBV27	CASSLSRTSGSDTQYF
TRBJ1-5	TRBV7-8	CASSLGQQPQHF
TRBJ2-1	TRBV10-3	CATSGTSGLNEQFF
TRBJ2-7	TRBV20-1	CSASEGVVAGSLGDEQYF
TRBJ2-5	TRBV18	CASSPKDMLAGTQETQYF
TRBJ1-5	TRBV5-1	CASSLEAGGQPQHF
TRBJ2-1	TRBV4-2	CASSETSGGYNEQFF
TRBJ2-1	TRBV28	CASSSSAGTSNNEQFF
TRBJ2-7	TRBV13	CASSSRDRLYEQYF
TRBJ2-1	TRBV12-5	CASGLGYGQFF
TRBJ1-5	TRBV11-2	CASSPDRADNQPQHF
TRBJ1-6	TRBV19	CASSIIQGAANSPLHF
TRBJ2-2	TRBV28	CASSFLPGLAGVRGGELFF
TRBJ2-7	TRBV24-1	CATSGHIEHEQYF
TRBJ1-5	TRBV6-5	CASSRPSGGPQHF
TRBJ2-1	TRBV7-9	CASSLETSGPYNEQFF
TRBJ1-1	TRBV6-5	CASSYTHGAGTEAFF